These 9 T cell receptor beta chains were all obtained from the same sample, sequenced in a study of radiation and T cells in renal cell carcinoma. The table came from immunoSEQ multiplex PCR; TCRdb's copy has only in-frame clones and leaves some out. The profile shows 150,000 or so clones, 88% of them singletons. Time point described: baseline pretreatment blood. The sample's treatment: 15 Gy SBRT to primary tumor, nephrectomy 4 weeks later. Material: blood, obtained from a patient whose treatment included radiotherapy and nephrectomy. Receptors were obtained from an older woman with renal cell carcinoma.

CDR3 sequence (DNA): TGTGCCAGCAGCCCCACCCGACAGGAGGTCTATGGCTACACCTTC. Its protein is CASSPTRQEVYGYTF. The chain joins TRBV4-2 to TRBJ1-2, with D maybe TRBD1 (6 bases). This CDR3 has 15 amino acids. CDR1 is LGHNA and CDR2 is YNFKEQ in the germline V gene. V was trimmed by 4 bases and J by 4 bases, leaving 16 bases between them.

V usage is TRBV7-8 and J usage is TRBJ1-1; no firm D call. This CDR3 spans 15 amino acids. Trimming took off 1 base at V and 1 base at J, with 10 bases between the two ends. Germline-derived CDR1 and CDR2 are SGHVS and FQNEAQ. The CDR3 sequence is CASSLEAGWNTEAFF. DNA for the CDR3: TGTGCCAGCAGCTTAGAGGCAGGCTGGAACACTGAAGCTTTCTTT.

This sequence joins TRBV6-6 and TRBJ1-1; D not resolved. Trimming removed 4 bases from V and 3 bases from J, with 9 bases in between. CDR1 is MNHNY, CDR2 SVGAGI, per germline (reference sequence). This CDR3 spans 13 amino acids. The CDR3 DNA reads TGTGCCAGCAGTTTCTCGAGAGACACTGAAGCTTTCTTT. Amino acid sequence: CASSFSRDTEAFF.

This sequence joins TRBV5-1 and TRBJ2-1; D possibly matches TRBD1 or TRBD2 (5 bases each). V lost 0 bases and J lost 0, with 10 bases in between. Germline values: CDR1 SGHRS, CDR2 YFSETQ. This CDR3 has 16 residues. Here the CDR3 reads CASSLAGPSSYNEQFF. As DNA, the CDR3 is TGCGCCAGCAGCTTGGCGGGGCCGAGCTCCTACAATGAGCAGTTCTTC. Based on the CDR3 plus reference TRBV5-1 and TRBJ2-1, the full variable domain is KAGVTQTPRYLIKTRGQQVTLSCSPISGHRSVSWYQQTPGQGLQFLFEYFSETQRNKGNFPGRFSGRQFSNSRSEMNVSTLELGDSALYLCASSLAGPSSYNEQFFGPGTRLTVL.

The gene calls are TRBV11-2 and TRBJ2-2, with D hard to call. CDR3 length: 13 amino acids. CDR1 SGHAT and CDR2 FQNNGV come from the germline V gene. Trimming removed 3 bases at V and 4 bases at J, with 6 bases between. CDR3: CASSFLSTGELFF. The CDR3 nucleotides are TGTGCCAGCAGCTTTCTAAGCACCGGGGAGCTGTTTTTT.

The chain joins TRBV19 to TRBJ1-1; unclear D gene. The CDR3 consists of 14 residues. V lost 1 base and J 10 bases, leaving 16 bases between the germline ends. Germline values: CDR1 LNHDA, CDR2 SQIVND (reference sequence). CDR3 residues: CASSIGLQQSRAFF. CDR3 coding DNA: TGTGCCAGTAGTATAGGTCTCCAACAATCTCGAGCTTTCTTT.

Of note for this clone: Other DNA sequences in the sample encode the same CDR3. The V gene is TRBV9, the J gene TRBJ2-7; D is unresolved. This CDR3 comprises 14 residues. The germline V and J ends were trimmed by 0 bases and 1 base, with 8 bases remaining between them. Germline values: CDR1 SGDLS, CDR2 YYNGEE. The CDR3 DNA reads TGTGCCAGCAGCGTAGGTACAGTATCCTACGAGCAGTACTTC. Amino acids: CASSVGTVSYEQYF.

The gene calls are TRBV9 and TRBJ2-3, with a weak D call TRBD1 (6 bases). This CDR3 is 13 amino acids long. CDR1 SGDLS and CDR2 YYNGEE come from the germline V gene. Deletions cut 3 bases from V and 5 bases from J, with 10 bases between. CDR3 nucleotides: TGTGCCAGCAGCGGGGGGCCTGGAGATACGCAGTATTTT. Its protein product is CASSGGPGDTQYF. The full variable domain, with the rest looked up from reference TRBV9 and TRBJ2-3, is DSGVTQTPKHLITATGQRVTLRCSPRSGDLSVYWYQQSLDQGLQFLIQYYNGEERAKGNILERFSAQQFPDLHSELNLSSLELGDSALYFCASSGGPGDTQYFGPGTRLTVL.

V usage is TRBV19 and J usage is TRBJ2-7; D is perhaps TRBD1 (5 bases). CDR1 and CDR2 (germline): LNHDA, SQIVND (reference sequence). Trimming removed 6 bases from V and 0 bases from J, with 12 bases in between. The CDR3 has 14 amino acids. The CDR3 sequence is CASRPPGISYEQYF. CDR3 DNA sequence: TGTGCCAGTAGGCCACCAGGGATCTCCTACGAGCAGTACTTC.